The next 20 T cell receptor beta chains were all read from a single sample in a study of blood T cell repertoires in COVID-19. Repertoires were generated with immunoSEQ multiplex PCR, while TCRdb's copy carries only in-frame clones and drops some. The sample includes about 300,000 clones, 70% to 90% seen only once; the top ten take 5% to 7%. Sequenced sample: peripheral blood. These receptors were obtained from a young man who had recovered from COVID-19.

The chain couples TRBV10-3 to TRBJ1-1, with D tentatively TRBD1 (5 bases). Germline V lookup: CDR1 ENHRY, CDR2 SYGVKD. Trimming removed 8 bases from V and 7 bases from J, with 11 bases in between. The CDR3 runs to 11 residues. This chain's CDR3 is CAIGAGGEAFF. In DNA, the CDR3 is TGTGCCATCGGGGCGGGGGGTGAAGCTTTCTTT.

The V gene is TRBV6-5, the J gene TRBJ2-3; 11 bases align to TRBD2. With 3 bases clipped from V and 2 bases from J, the junction kept 4 bases outside the gene matches. The V gene's germline CDR1 is MNHEY and CDR2 SVGAGI. The CDR3 consists of 16 residues. CDR3: CASSYSGLAATDTQYF. CDR3 sequence (DNA): TGTGCCAGCAGTTATTCGGGACTAGCGGCCACAGATACGCAGTATTTT.

V gene TRBV27 combines with J gene TRBJ2-3; D may be TRBD2 (6 bases). This CDR3 comprises 14 residues. V was clipped by 1 base and J by 4 bases, with 9 bases between them. Germline V CDR1 and CDR2: MNHEY, SMNVEV (reference sequence). The CDR3, as DNA: TGTGCCAGCAGTTTATACACGGGAGCAGATACGCAGTATTTT. It yields the protein CASSLYTGADTQYF.

The rearrangement uses TRBV6-6 and TRBJ1-2, with 11 positions matching TRBD1. V shed 4 bases and J 4 bases; nucleotides not matched to a gene: 5. CDR3 length: 15 amino acids. CDR1 and CDR2 (germline): MNHNY, SVGAGI (reference sequence). CDR3 nucleotide sequence: TGTGCCAGCAGTTCCGGGACAGGGGGAAGCTATGGCTACACCTTC. Translation gives CASSSGTGGSYGYTF.

This rearrangement joins TRBV10-1 to TRBJ2-5; D not certain. The CDR3 loop spans 14 amino acids. Between the trimmed V and J ends, which lost 4 bases and 5 bases, there was a span of 14 bases. In germline, CDR1 is WNHNN, CDR2 SYGVQD (reference sequence). CDR3 protein: CASSVGSPAETQYF. Here the CDR3 DNA reads TGCGCCAGCAGTGTGGGCTCCCCCGCGGAGACCCAGTACTTC.

The chain has TRBV5-1 and TRBJ2-7; TRBD2 aligns across 12 bases. CDR3 size: 16 residues. In germline, CDR1 is SGHRS, CDR2 YFSETQ. Losses at the gene ends were 5 bases for V and 2 bases for J; bases not matched to a gene: 8. The CDR3 coding sequence is TGCGCCAGCAGGCTAGCGGGAGGGAGTAGGGCCTACGAGCAGTACTTC. Protein: CASRLAGGSRAYEQYF.

The gene calls are TRBV6-9 and TRBJ1-1; D call uncertain. Trimming stripped 3 bases from V and 5 bases from J, with 13 bases between. The CDR3 has 14 residues. CDR1 and CDR2 from the germline V gene are MNHGY and SVAAGI. CDR3: CASSYNAVGTEAFF. The CDR3 nucleotides read TGTGCCAGCAGTTACAACGCGGTGGGTACTGAAGCTTTCTTT.

V usage is TRBV19 and J usage is TRBJ2-6; D is uncertain. V was shortened by 5 bases and J by 4 bases, with 18 bases between the two germline ends. Germline lookup yields CDR1 LNHDA and CDR2 SQIVND (reference sequence). CDR3 length: 17 amino acids. The DNA for the CDR3 is TGTGCCAGTAGTGCAAGAGGTCAGTCGGTAGGGGCCAACGTCCTGACTTTC. This encodes CASSARGQSVGANVLTF.

CDR3 amino acids: CASSQDGGQGAISGNTIYF. For the CDR3, the DNA is TGCGCCAGCAGCCAAGATGGAGGACAGGGGGCAATCTCTGGAAACACCATATATTTT. This chain uses TRBV4-3 with TRBJ1-3; 11 bases are shared with TRBD1. The CDR3 totals 19 residues. Germline CDR1 LGHNA, CDR2 YSLEER. Losses at the gene ends were 0 bases for V and 0 bases for J; bases not matched to a gene: 7.

This chain connects TRBV2 to TRBJ1-2; D might be TRBD1 (5 bases). This CDR3 comprises 13 residues. The V gene lost 6 bases and the J gene lost 0 bases, with 8 bases spanning the gap. The germline V gene encodes CDR1 SNHLY and CDR2 FYNNEI. CDR3 bases: TGTGCCAGCAGGTGGGACTCTAACTATGGCTACACCTTC. Its translation is CASRWDSNYGYTF.

The chain combines TRBV27 with TRBJ2-7; 7 nucleotides line up with TRBD2. The CDR3 consists of 14 residues. After removal of 6 bases from V and 3 bases from J, the junction contained 8 bases not matched to a gene. Per germline, CDR1 MNHEY and CDR2 SMNVEV (reference sequence). The CDR3 nucleotides read TGTGCCAGCAGCCCGGGGAGGGGACGCTACGAGCAGTACTTC. Its protein is CASSPGRGRYEQYF.

This clone was seen once. The chain is built from TRBV9 and TRBJ2-3, with unresolved D. The CDR3 has 15 residues. The V end was cut by 0 bases, the J end by 5 bases, with 13 bases between. The germline V gene has CDR1 SGDLS and CDR2 YYNGEE. Here the CDR3 DNA reads TGTGCCAGCAGCGTAGAGGCTCTCCCAGGAGATACGCAGTATTTT. This encodes CASSVEALPGDTQYF.

The chain joins TRBV5-1 to TRBJ1-1, with unresolved D. CDR1 and CDR2 from the germline V gene are SGHRS and YFSETQ. With 0 bases removed from V and 6 bases from J, the gap between germline ends came to 12 bases. The CDR3 is made up of 14 amino acids. The CDR3 spells CASSLARFVAEAFF. CDR3 DNA sequence: TGCGCCAGCAGCTTGGCCAGGTTCGTAGCTGAAGCTTTCTTT.

The V gene is TRBV10-1, the J gene TRBJ2-5, with 11 bases that match TRBD2. Germline V gene lookup returns CDR1 WNHNN and CDR2 SYGVQD (reference sequence). This CDR3 region has 15 residues. V lost 9 bases, J lost 0 bases, and 6 bases stayed unmatched. CDR3 nucleotide sequence: TGCGCCAGTAGATTGACTAGCGGGGACCAAGAGACCCAGTACTTC. This gives the protein CASRLTSGDQETQYF.

V gene TRBV5-4 combines with J gene TRBJ1-1; D is possibly TRBD1 (5 bases). The V gene lost 4 bases and the J gene lost 1 base, with 11 bases spanning the gap. From germline, CDR1 is SGHNT and CDR2 YYREEE (reference sequence). CDR3 length equals 14 residues. CDR3 nucleotide sequence: TGTGCCAGCAGCCTTCGACAGCCGAACACTGAAGCTTTCTTT. This gives the protein CASSLRQPNTEAFF.

Here the CDR3 DNA reads TGTGCCAGCAGCCAAGTAAGCGGGGGGAGCAATGAGCAGTTCTTC. Translated, it gives CASSQVSGGSNEQFF. The chain recombines TRBV3-1 (or the pseudogene TRBV3-2) with TRBJ2-1; 9 bases are a match to TRBD2. V shed 1 base, J shed 6 bases, and the junction held 4 bases outside the gene matches. The CDR3 has 15 amino acids. Germline assignment: CDR1 LGHDT and CDR2 YNNKEL (reference sequence).

The gene calls are TRBV29-1 and TRBJ2-2; 9 bases match TRBD2. Losses at the gene ends were 4 bases for V and 0 bases for J; bases not matched to a gene: 3. The CDR3 extends over 15 amino acids. Germline CDR1 is SQVTM and CDR2 is ANQGSEA. The CDR3 sequence is CSVVASGANTGELFF. CDR3 DNA sequence: TGCAGCGTTGTGGCTAGCGGGGCGAACACCGGGGAGCTGTTTTTT.

This clone was observed a few times. The J gene is TRBJ1-2, the V gene TRBV4-1; D not resolved. The CDR3 covers 11 residues. V lost 6 bases to trimming and J lost 6 bases, with 8 bases between them. CDR1 and CDR2 (germline): MGHRA, YSYEKL. The CDR3 DNA reads as TGCGCCAGCAGGGAGTCGGATGGCTACACCTTC. Translation gives CASRESDGYTF.

The CDR3 is CAATPRGVGDTQYF. As DNA, the CDR3 is TGTGCCGCTACCCCCAGGGGGGTAGGGGATACGCAGTATTTT. The genes are TRBV10-3 and TRBJ2-3, with D tentatively TRBD1 (7 bases). The CDR3 covers 14 residues. V shed 11 bases and J shed 6 bases, with 21 bases lying between them. CDR1 is ENHRY and CDR2 is SYGVKD in the germline V gene.

This clone was seen a single time. V and J are TRBV27 and TRBJ2-1, with 11 positions matching TRBD2. V was clipped by 5 bases and J by 4 bases; unmatched bases: 7. Germline V lookup: CDR1 MNHEY, CDR2 SMNVEV (reference sequence). This CDR3 has 16 amino acids. This CDR3 reads CASSPLTSGNYNEQFF. CDR3 nucleotide sequence: TGTGCCAGCAGTCCCCTGACTAGCGGGAATTACAATGAGCAGTTCTTC.